This TCR beta chain was retrieved from a study of beta chain features in type 1 diabetes. cDNA synthesis used the whole RNA isolate, giving expressed TCRB sequences. The assay was immunoSEQ multiplex PCR, and TCRdb's table has in-frame clones only and misses some. This table has fewer than 200,000 clones, approximately 13% appearing once. A few counts support this clone. Germline lookup yields CDR1 MNHNS and CDR2 SASEGT. Between the trimmed V and J ends, which lost 1 base and 6 bases, there was a span of 18 bases. The CDR3 is made up of 16 amino acids. V is TRBV6-1 and J is TRBJ2-5; the D is unclear. The clonotype comes from a woman aged 18-29 years in good health. Sequences were obtained from central memory CD4+ T cells from blood. CDR3 nucleotides: TGTGCCAGCAGTGAAGAAATCGCCAGGTTACCGCAGACCCAGTACTTC. It codes for CASSEEIARLPQTQYF.